The rows below give T cell receptor beta chains drawn from one sample of a study of blood T cell repertoires in COVID-19. TCRdb keeps only in-frame clones here, not all; method: immunoSEQ multiplex PCR. The sample lists about 51,000 clones, 75% to 95% seen once, with 3% to 4% in the top ten. Sequencing was carried out using peripheral blood. These TCRs come from a man aged 50 to 60 with acute or convalescent COVID-19. CDR3s leave out the opening cysteine and the closing phenylalanine or tryptophan. The order of the fields is D gene, V gene, J gene, CDR3 protein. A D gene is named only where the DNA matches it firmly.

.,TRBV3-1/TRBV3-2,TRBJ2-7,ASSQTSRGYEQY
TRBD1,TRBV18,TRBJ1-1,ASSREQGGEEAF
TRBD1,TRBV6-5,TRBJ2-1,ASSYSGQYYNEQF
TRBD1,TRBV5-1,TRBJ1-5,ASSLEAQGHGQPQH
.,TRBV7-2,TRBJ1-1,ASSWGGGEAF
TRBD1,TRBV10-2,TRBJ1-1,ASSVQGPPPEAF
TRBD1,TRBV5-6,TRBJ1-5,ASSQSGQGVASQPQH
.,TRBV30,TRBJ1-5,AWDSGNGIPQPQH
TRBD2,TRBV15,TRBJ2-3,ATSSHRGADTQY
.,TRBV5-1,TRBJ2-1,ASSPGSEDNEQF
.,TRBV30,TRBJ2-7,AWNLGGPQY